One and the same sample provided the 5 T cell receptor beta chains below, sequenced in a study of regulatory T cells in long-lasting Graves disease (dated by TCRdb to the early 2020s). The time point label here, explained by the study, means: persistent/refractory GD, antithyroid drugs over 5 years with positive TRAb. For both TCR sequencing and RNA sequencing, RNA was extracted from PBMCs using TRIzol. Receptors were amplified or captured by multiplex PCR. The instrument was an Illumina HiSeq 4000. CDR3 regions were amplified by Arm-PCR with iRepertoire HTBI primers to construct TCR beta libraries. TCRdb ran its own pipeline on the public reads, namely fastp trimming at Q25 and MiXCR clone calling, and kept in-frame beta chains. Merged by CDR3 protein, the rows form single entries marked with the most common genes and DNA. Across this sample there are fewer than 450,000 distinct CDR3 sequences, with 20% seen only once. The ten top clones hold about a fifth of the sample.

This material consisted of peripheral blood mononuclear cells (PBMCs), taken when the disease was refractory, from a patient treated with antithyroid drugs. These TCRs come from a female donor with Graves disease.

In this sample, this clonotype turned up many times. The chain is built from TRBV6-1 and TRBJ2-5; D is possibly TRBD1 (5 bases). This CDR3 is 13 amino acids long. The V gene's germline CDR1 is MNHNS and CDR2 SASEGT. The ends were cut back, 3 bases at V and 2 bases at J, with 7 bases in the middle. CDR3 DNA sequence: TGTGCCAGCAGTGACAGACAGCAAGAGACCCAGTACTTC. It is translated as CASSDRQQETQYF.

This clonotype was picked up many times. The chain has TRBV28 and TRBJ2-7; tentatively, D is TRBD1 (6 bases). The V end lost 2 bases, the J end lost 6 bases, and 11 bases lay between the germline ends. Germline V gene data show CDR1 as MDHEN and CDR2 as SYDVKM. The CDR3 spans 13 residues. CDR3 amino acids: CASSLTTGFEQYF. The CDR3 DNA follows: TGTGCCAGCAGTTTAACTACAGGGTTCGAGCAGTACTTC.

The rearrangement uses TRBV20-1 and TRBJ2-3; D is perhaps TRBD1 (6 bases). Germline assignment: CDR1 DFQATT and CDR2 SNEGSKA (reference sequence). V dropped 5 bases and J dropped 5 bases, with 14 bases sitting between them. CDR3 length: 13 amino acids. CDR3: CSALGQSGDTQYF. CDR3 bases: TGCAGTGCTCTAGGACAGTCCGGAGATACGCAGTATTTT.

V is TRBV6-5 and J is TRBJ2-7, with unresolved D. Germline-derived CDR1 and CDR2 are MNHEY and SVGAGI. The CDR3 length is 16 residues. V lost 2 bases and J 6 bases, leaving 20 bases between the germline ends. CDR3 nucleotides: TGTGCCAGCAGTTACCCTATGGGTCGTTCCACGACCGAGCAGTACTTC. Protein product: CASSYPMGRSTTEQYF.

A single count supports this clonotype. V usage is TRBV30 and J usage is TRBJ2-3; no clear D gene. The CDR3 is 16 residues long. Germline V gene sequence: CDR1 GTSNPN, CDR2 SVGIG (reference sequence). Trimming removed 1 base at V and 0 bases at J, with 14 bases between. The CDR3 DNA is TGTGCCTGGAGTGCCCTGACAACAGTTAGCACAGATACGCAGTATTTT. It yields the protein CAWSALTTVSTDTQYF.